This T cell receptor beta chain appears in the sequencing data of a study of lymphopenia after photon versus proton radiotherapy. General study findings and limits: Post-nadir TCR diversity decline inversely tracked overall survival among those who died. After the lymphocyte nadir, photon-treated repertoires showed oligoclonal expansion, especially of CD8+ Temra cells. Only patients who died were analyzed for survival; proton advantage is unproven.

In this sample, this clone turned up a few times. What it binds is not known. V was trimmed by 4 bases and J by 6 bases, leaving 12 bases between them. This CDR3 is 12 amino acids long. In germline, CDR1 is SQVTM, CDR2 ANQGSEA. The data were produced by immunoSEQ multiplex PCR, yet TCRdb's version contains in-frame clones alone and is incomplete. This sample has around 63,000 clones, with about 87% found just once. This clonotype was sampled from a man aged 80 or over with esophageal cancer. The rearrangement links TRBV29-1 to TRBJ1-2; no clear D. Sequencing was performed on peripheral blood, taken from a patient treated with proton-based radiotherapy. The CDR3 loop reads CSVGSGMDGYTF. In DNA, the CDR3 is TGCAGCGTTGGGTCAGGAATGGATGGCTACACCTTC. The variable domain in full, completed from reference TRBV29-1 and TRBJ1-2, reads SAVISQKPSRDICQRGTSLTIQCQVDSQVTMMFWYRQQPGQSLTLIATANQGSEATYESGFVIDKFPISRPNLTFSTLTVSNMSPEDSSIYLCSVGSGMDGYTFGSGTRLTVV.